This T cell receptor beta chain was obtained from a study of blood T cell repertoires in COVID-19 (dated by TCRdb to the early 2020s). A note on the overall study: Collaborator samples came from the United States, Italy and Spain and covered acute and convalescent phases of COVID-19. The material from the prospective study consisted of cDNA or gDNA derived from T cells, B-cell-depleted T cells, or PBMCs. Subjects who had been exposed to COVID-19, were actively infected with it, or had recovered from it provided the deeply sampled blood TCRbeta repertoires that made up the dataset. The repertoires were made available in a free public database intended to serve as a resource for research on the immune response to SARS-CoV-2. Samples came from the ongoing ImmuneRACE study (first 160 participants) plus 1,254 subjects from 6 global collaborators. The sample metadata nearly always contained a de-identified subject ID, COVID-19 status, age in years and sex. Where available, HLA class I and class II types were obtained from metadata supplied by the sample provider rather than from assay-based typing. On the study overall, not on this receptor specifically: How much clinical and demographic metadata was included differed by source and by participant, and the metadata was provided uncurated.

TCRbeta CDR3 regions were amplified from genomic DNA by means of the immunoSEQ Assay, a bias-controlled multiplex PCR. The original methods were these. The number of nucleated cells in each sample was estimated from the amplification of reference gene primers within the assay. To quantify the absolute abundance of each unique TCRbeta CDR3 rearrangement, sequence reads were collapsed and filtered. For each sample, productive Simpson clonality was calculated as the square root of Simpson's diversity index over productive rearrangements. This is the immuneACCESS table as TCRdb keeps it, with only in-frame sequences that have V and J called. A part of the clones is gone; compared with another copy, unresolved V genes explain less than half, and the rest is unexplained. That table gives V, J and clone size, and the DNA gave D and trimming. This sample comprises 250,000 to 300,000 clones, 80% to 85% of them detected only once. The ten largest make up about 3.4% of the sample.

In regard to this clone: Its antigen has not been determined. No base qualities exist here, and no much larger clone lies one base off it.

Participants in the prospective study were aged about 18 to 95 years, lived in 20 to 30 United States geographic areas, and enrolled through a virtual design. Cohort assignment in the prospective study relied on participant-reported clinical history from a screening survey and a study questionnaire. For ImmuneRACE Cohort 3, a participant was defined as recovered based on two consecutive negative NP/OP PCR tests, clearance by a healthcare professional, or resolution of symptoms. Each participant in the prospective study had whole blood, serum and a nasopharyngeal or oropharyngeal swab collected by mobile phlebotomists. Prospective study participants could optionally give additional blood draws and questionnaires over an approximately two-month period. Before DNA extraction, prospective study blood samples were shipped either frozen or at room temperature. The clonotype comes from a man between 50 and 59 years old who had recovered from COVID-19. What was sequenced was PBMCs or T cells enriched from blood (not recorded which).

The DNA reads as follows: TGTGCCAGCAGCTGGGAAGGGGGCCAGACCGGGGAGCTGTTTTTT. Translated, it gives CASSWEGGQTGELFF. The chain is encoded by TRBV5-8 joined to TRBJ2-2; 7 central nucleotides agree with TRBD1. CDR1 and CDR2 (SGHTS, YDEGEE) derive from the germline V gene. Ends trimmed: V by 3 bases, J by 5 bases; bases unmatched to a gene: 7. Spanning cysteine to phenylalanine, the CDR3 consists of 15 amino acids. Only the CDR3 part of the read is kept: 45 bases, read in frame from the first base.